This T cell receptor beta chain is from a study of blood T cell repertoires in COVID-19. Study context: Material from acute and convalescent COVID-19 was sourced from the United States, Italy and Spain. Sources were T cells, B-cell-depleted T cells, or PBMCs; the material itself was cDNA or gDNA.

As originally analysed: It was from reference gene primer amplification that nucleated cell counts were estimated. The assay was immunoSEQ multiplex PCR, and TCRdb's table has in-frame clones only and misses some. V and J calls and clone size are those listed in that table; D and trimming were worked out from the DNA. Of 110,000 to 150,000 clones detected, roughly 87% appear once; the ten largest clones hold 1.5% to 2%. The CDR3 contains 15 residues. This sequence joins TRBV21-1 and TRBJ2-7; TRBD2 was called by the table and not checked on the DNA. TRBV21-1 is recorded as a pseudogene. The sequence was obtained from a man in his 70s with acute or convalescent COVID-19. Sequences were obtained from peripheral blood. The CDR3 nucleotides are TGTGCCATCCTCCTTACTAGCGGGAGTGGGTACGAGCAGTACTTC. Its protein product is CAILLTSGSGYEQYF.